Described below is a single TCR beta chain sequence and its context. The antigen remains undetermined. Time point of the sample: pretreatment peripheral blood. Repertoires were generated with immunoSEQ multiplex PCR, while TCRdb's copy carries only in-frame clones and drops some. Among about 57,000 clones listed, about four fifths were seen once. CDR3 length: 15 amino acids. Trimming shortened V by 1 base and J by 0 bases, and 8 bases separated the two germline ends. Germline CDR1 is SGHDT and CDR2 is YYEEEE. This sample is drawn from a study of PD-L1 blockade in urothelial cancer. Across the study: Atezolizumab was started by patients at some point between 2014 and 2015 at 1,200 mg intravenously every 3 weeks. Bladder-origin urothelial cancer in males described twenty-five of the 29 patients. Peripheral blood specimens exhibited a median yield of around 150,000 T cells. Study-level points and caveats: Below-median TCR clonality that was measured in pretreatment blood predicted better survival.

This TCR was recovered from a man aged 65 to 85 with urothelial cancer. V usage is TRBV5-6 and J usage is TRBJ1-3; weak D call: TRBD1 (5 bases). The source was PBMCs, collected around atezolizumab (anti-PD-L1) treatment. CDR3 residues: CASSLQGISGNTIYF. CDR3 DNA sequence: TGTGCCAGCAGCTTGCAGGGTATCTCTGGAAACACCATATATTTT.